This T cell receptor beta chain emerged from a study of blood T cell repertoires in COVID-19. Background on the study: PBMCs, B-cell-depleted T cells, or T cells were the source of the cDNA or gDNA that made up the material.

The CDR3 is 15 amino acids. Trimming at V came to 4 bases and at J to 2 bases, leaving 6 bases not matched to a gene. Germline V gene lookup returns CDR1 SNHLY and CDR2 FYNNEI. How the authors handled the data: The assay estimated nucleated cells by amplifying reference gene primers. Profiling relied on immunoSEQ multiplex PCR, and the TCRdb table lists in-frame clones only, not all of them. Clonal size and the V and J genes are those of that table, whereas D and trimming came from the DNA. Among 30,000 to 35,000 clones listed, roughly 85% were seen once. The origin of this receptor is an elderly man with active COVID-19. Source material: peripheral blood. The chain combines TRBV2 with TRBJ2-7; 9 nucleotides line up with TRBD2. CDR3 protein: CASSVLAGRTYEQYF. The CDR3 DNA follows: TGTGCCAGCAGTGTGCTAGCGGGACGCACCTACGAGCAGTACTTC.